The clone carrying this T cell receptor beta chain was observed a single time. No antigen is known for it. The data derive from a study of cytomegalovirus exposure and HLA in healthy donors. In the PCR, 60 Vbeta and 13 Jbeta primers were used. Clones were sequenced by immunoSEQ multiplex PCR, and TCRdb holds only the in-frame ones, with some missing. Among around 150,000 clones listed, approximately 85% were seen once. Trimming took 7 bases from V and 4 from J, leaving 16 bases between them. The CDR3 runs to 15 residues. In germline, CDR1 is SEHNR, CDR2 FQNEAQ (reference sequence). General study results and limits: In a later analysis, TCR beta V- and J-gene trimming showed a link to a missense DCLRE1C variant. With further analysis later on, most CMV-associated TCR beta chains appeared HLA-restricted.

The chain joins TRBV7-9 to TRBJ2-2; D might be TRBD2 (5 bases). The clonotype comes from a man younger than 35 in good health and CMV-seropositive. The sequenced material came from PBMCs. In DNA, the CDR3 is TGTGCCAGCATGACCGAGGGATTCCCCACCGGGGAGCTGTTTTTT. This sequence encodes CASMTEGFPTGELFF. The complete variable domain, with remaining parts taken from reference TRBV7-9 and TRBJ2-2, reads DTGVSQNPRHKITKRGQNVTFRCDPISEHNRLYWYRQTLGQGPEFLTYFQNEAQLEKSRLLSDRFSAERPKGSFSTLEIQRTEQGDSAMYLCASMTEGFPTGELFFGEGSRLTVL.